The entry that follows covers one TCR beta chain sequence. The assay was immunoSEQ multiplex PCR, and TCRdb's table has in-frame clones only and misses some. The sample holds about 330,000 clones, more than 75% seen once. This entry belongs to a study of blood T cell repertoires in COVID-19. Study context: From T cells, B-cell-depleted T cells, or PBMCs came the material, which was cDNA or gDNA.

Germline V gene lookup returns CDR1 MDHEN and CDR2 SYDVKM. Trimming took 6 bases from V and 5 from J; bases not matched to a gene: 5. The CDR3 totals 15 residues. Material: peripheral blood. This receptor was identified in a woman aged 45-60 years with acute or convalescent COVID-19. The chain combines TRBV28 with TRBJ2-7, with 15 nucleotides matching TRBD2. The chain's CDR3 is CASRGLAGGMDEQYF. Here the CDR3 DNA reads TGTGCCAGCAGGGGACTAGCGGGAGGAATGGACGAGCAGTACTTC.